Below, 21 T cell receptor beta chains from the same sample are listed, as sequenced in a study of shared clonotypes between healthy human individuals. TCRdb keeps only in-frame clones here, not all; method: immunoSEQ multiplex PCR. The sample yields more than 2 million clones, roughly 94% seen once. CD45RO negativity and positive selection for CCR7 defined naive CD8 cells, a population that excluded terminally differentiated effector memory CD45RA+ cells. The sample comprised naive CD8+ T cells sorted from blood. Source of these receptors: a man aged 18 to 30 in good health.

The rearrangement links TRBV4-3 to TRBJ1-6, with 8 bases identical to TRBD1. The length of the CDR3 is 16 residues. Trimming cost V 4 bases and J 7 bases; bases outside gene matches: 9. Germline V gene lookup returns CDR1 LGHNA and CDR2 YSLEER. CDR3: CASSRSGQGRNSPLHF. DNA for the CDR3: TGCGCCAGCAGCCGATCCGGACAGGGTCGGAATTCACCCCTCCACTTT.

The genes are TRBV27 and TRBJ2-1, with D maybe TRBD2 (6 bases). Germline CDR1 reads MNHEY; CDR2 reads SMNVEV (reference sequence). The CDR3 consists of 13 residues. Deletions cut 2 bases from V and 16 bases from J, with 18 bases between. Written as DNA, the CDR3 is TGTGCCAGCAGTTTAGGCGCGTGGGATGGGACTTTCTTC. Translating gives CASSLGAWDGTFF.

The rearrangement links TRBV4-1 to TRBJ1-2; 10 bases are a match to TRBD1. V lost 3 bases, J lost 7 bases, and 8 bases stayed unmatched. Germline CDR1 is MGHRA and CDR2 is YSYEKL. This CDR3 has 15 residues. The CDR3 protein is CASSQGQGIWSGYTF. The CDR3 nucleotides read TGCGCCAGCAGCCAGGGACAGGGGATTTGGTCTGGCTACACCTTC.

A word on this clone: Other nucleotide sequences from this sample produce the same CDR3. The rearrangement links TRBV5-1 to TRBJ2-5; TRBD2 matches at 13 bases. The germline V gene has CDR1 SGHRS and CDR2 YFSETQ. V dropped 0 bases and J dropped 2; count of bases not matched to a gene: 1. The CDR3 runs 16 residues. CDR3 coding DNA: TGCGCCAGCAGCTTGGGGACTAGCGGGGGACAAGAGACCCAGTACTTC. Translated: CASSLGTSGGQETQYF.

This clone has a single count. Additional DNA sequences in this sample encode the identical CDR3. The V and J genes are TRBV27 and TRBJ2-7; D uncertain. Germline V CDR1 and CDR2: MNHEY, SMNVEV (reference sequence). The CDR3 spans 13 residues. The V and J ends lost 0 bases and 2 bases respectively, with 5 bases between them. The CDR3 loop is CASSLSNPYEQYF. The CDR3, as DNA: TGTGCCAGCAGTTTATCGAACCCCTACGAGCAGTACTTC.

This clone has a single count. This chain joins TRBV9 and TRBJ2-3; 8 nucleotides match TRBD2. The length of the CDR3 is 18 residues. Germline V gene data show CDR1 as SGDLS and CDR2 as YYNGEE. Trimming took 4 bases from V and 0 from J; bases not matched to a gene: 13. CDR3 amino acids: CASSPAGGGPSSTDTQYF. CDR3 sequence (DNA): TGTGCCAGCAGCCCGGCGGGCGGGGGGCCTTCTAGCACAGATACGCAGTATTTT.

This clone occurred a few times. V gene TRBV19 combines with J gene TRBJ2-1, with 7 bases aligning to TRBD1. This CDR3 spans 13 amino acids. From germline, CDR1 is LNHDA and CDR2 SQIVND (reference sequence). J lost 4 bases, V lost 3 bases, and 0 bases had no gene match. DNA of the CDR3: TGTGCCAGTAGTATGGGACAGTACAATGAGCAGTTCTTC. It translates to CASSMGQYNEQFF.

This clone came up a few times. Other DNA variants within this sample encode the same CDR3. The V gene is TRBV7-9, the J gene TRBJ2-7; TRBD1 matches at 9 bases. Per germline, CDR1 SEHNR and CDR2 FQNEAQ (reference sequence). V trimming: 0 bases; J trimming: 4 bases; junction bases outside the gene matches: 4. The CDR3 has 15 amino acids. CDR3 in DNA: TGTGCCAGCAGCTTAGCAACAGGGGGCTCGTACGAGCAGTACTTC. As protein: CASSLATGGSYEQYF.

In DNA, the CDR3 is TGTGCCAGCAGCGAGAGGGACCAAGAGACCCAGTACTTC. Translating it yields CASSERDQETQYF. V and J are TRBV9 and TRBJ2-5; possibly TRBD2 for D (5 bases). V dropped 3 bases and J dropped 0 bases, with 6 bases sitting between them. CDR1 SGDLS and CDR2 YYNGEE come from the germline V gene. There are 13 residues in the CDR3. The full variable domain, in which reference TRBV9 and TRBJ2-5 provide the parts outside the CDR3, is DSGVTQTPKHLITATGQRVTLRCSPRSGDLSVYWYQQSLDQGLQFLIQYYNGEERAKGNILERFSAQQFPDLHSELNLSSLELGDSALYFCASSERDQETQYFGPGTRLLVL.

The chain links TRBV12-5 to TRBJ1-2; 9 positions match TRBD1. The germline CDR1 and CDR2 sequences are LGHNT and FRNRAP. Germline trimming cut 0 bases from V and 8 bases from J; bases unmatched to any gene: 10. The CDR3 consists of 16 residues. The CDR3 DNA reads TGTGCTAGTGGTTTGGTTAGGACAGGGGATCTAAGGGGCTACACCTTC. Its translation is CASGLVRTGDLRGYTF.

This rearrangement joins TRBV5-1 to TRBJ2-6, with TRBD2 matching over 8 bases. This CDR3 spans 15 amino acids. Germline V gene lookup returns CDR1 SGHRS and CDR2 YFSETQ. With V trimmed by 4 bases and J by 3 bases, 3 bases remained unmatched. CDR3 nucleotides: TGCGCCAGCAGCCCCCTAGCGGGTGGGGCCAACGTCCTGACTTTC. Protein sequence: CASSPLAGGANVLTF.

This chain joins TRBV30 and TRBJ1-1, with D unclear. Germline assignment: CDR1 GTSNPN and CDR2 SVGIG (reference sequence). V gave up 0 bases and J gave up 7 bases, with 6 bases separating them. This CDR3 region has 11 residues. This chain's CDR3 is CAWSVSVEAFF. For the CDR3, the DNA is TGTGCCTGGAGTGTTTCGGTTGAAGCTTTCTTT.

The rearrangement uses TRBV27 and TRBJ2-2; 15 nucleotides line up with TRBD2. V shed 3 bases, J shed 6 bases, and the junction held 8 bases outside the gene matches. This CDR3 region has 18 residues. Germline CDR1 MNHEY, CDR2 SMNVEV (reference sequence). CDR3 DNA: TGTGCCAGCAGTTTCATGGGACTAGCGGGAGGTGGGGCCGGGGAGCTGTTTTTT. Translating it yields CASSFMGLAGGGAGELFF.

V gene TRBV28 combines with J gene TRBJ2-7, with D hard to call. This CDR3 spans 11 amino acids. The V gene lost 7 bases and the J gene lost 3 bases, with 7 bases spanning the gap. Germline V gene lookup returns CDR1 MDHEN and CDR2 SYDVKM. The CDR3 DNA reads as TGTGCCAGCAACAGAGGCTACGAGCAGTACTTC. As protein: CASNRGYEQYF.

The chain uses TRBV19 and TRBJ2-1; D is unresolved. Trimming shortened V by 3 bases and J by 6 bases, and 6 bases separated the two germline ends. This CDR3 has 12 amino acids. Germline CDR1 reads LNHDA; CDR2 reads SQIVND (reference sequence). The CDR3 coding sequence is TGTGCCAGTAGTATGTCGGCCAATGAGCAGTTCTTC. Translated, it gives CASSMSANEQFF.

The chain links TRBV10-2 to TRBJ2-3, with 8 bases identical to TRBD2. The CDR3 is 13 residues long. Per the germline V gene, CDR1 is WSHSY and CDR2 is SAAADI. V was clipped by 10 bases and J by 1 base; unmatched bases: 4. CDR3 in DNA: TGCGCCATATGGGGACTAGGCACAGATACGCAGTATTTT. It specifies CAIWGLGTDTQYF.

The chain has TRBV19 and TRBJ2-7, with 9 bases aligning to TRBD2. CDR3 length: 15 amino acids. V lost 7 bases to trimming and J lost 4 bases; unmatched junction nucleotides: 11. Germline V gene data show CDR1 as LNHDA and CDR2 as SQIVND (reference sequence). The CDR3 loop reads CASISPLAGRYEQYF. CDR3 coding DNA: TGTGCCAGTATTAGTCCACTAGCGGGTAGGTACGAGCAGTACTTC.

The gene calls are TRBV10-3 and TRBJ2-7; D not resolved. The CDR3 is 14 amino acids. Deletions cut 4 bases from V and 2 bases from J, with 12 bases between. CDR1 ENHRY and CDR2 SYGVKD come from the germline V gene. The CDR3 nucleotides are TGTGCCATCAGTGTAGGGTCAGTCACCTACGAGCAGTACTTC. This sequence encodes CAISVGSVTYEQYF.

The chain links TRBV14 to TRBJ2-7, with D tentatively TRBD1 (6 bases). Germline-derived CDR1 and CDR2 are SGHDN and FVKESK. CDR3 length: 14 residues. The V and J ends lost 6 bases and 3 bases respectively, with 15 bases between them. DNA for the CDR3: TGTGCCAGCAGACAAACAGGGATCCACTACGAGCAGTACTTC. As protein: CASRQTGIHYEQYF.

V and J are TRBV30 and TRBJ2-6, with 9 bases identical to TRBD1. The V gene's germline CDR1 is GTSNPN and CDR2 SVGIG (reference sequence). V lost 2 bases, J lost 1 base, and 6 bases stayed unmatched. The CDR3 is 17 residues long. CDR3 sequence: CAWSIGQGTSGANVLTF. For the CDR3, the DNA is TGTGCCTGGAGTATTGGACAGGGGACATCTGGGGCCAACGTCCTGACTTTC.

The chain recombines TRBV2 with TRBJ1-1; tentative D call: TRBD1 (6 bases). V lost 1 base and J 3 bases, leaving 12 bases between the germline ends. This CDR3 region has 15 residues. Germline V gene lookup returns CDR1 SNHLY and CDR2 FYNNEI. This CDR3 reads CASSEGAGAHTEAFF. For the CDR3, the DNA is TGTGCCAGCAGTGAAGGGGCAGGGGCCCACACTGAAGCTTTCTTT.